The present TCR beta chain was sequenced within a study of shared clonotypes between healthy human individuals (dated by TCRdb to about 2020). Notes on the research overall: A couple of women and three men aged 18 to 49 years were included in the cohort. To estimate repertoire size and how much clonotype sharing occurs between individuals, the study deeply sequenced the blood TCR repertoires of several healthy adults. To increase sequencing depth and limit assay-specific biases, different laboratories used diverse techniques to prepare libraries and sequence TCR repertoires. Each donor's leukapheresis produced roughly between roughly 0.85 and 10 billion PBMCs. For each donor, CD4 naive and CD4 memory were each given three plates, CD8 naive was given two plates, and CD8 memory was given one plate.

The paper's findings and limits, for the study overall: Based on pairwise subsampling, the degree of clonotype sharing among donors was expected to be affected by sequencing depth. Naive subsets generally had larger estimated clonotype richness than memory subsets. Approximately 5% of naive CD4, more than 3% of naive CD8, about 2.5% of memory CD4, and 0.35% to 0.5% of memory CD8 clonotypes were shared across a few donors. Clonotypes shared by all four sorted-subset donors showed higher generation probabilities than non-shared clonotypes. Only blood was sampled, and tissue TCR repertoires likely differ from those in blood. Because the study included only a small number of donors, the genetic and exposure-history diversity represented was limited. Incomplete sequencing was indicated by rarefaction of sorted-subset datasets, despite the large sequencing depth.

CDR1 and CDR2 are drawn from the germline V gene: MNHEY, SVGAGI. Trimming at the junction amounts to 6 bases on V and 1 base on J, and the germline ends lie 7 bases apart. From cysteine to phenylalanine, the CDR3 is 13 amino acids long. The entry retains the CDR3 DNA only, 39 bases that are in frame from base 1. The donors were healthy, HIV-negative adults with no recently reported acute infections or vaccinations. Only Caucasian adults living in Nashville, Tennessee, USA were represented among the donors. CD4+ T cells were enriched by magnetic negative selection, after which naive cells were positively selected on CD45RA and the negative fraction was taken as the memory subset. Blood was collected by leukapheresis, and PBMCs were isolated by Ficoll-Histopaque density gradient centrifugation and then cryopreserved in liquid nitrogen vapor phase. Analytical flow cytometry was used to check the purity and quantity of every magnetically sorted T cell population. Each sorted fraction had its genomic DNA isolated and then quantified by UV absorbance on a Nanodrop 2000c.

The sample holds one count of this clone. Its antigen specificity is not known. Per-base qualities were not stored, and no clone one base away is much larger. Using the deep immunoSEQ assay, multiplex PCR amplified TCR CDR3 regions from genomic DNA. For each cell subset, the extracted genomic DNA was distributed evenly across all wells of several immunoSEQ 96-well plates, and each plate served as one replicate. Each replicate PCR for sorted subsets received around 200 ng genomic DNA, equal to 30,000 or so T cell genomes. Purified libraries were measured with a Qubit 3.0 fluorometer, size-checked on a Bioanalyzer 2100, and measured again with the KAPA Library Quantification kit. Each immunoSEQ 96-well plate was sequenced on its own single-read 150-cycle Illumina NextSeq 550 flow cell. On the study's bioinformatics: Because the immunoSEQ output included only junctional sequences and no quality scores, the filtering could not be the same as the filtering used for full-length reads. Sequences were annotated with PyIR, a Python wrapper for IgBLAST v1.9, and V/J genes and CDR3 were assigned using IMGT germline references. Reads were removed for weak V/J assignments (E-value above 1e-6), missing CDR3, stop codons, out-of-frame junctions, or ambiguous translated residues. V3J clonotypes were defined by identical inferred V gene, J gene, and CDR3 amino acid sequence. To compute the percentage overlap between repertoires, the number of shared unique clonotypes was divided by the size of the smaller repertoire. Richness of each repertoire was evaluated using RTK rarefaction, the Chao1 estimator, and Recon v2.1 estimates of unobserved clonotypes. Generation probabilities were computed with OLGA for all TCRbeta clonotypes obtained by the gDNA method from four donors. In TCRdb, the immuneACCESS table is reduced to in-frame sequences with V and J assigned. These tables do not hold every clone; where another copy was compared, an unresolved V gene accounts for under half, and the others remain unexplained. V and J calls and clone size are given by that table; D and trimming were obtained from the DNA. The sample table shows over a million clones, and 95% to 99% are seen once. The ten largest clones add up to 0.4% to 0.45% of the sample.

The sequence came from a man in his thirties or forties in good health. The sequenced sample consisted of naive CD4+ T cells sorted from blood. In the paper's terms, the cell subset or site label means: CD45RA+ positively selected. This chain is built from TRBV6-5 and TRBJ1-5, with the D gene too uncertain to name. The CDR3 reads as follows: CASSSTSNQPQHF. The nucleotide sequence is given as TGTGCCAGCAGCTCCACAAGCAATCAGCCCCAGCATTTT.